Sequencing of this T cell receptor (beta chain) was carried out in a study of MAIT cells during Salmonella Paratyphi A infection (dated by TCRdb to between 2016 and 2019). Context from the whole study: Adult volunteers aged 18 to 60 ingested a single dose of 1-5x10^3 CFU of S. Paratyphi A strain NVGH308. Ciprofloxacin 500 mg twice daily for 14 days, starting at diagnosis, was given to diagnosed volunteers. Study-wide conclusions, independent of this receptor: MAIT TRBV usage was found to be oligoclonal, with TRBV20 and TRBV6 favoured, and appeared to be unchanged by infection. The availability of volunteer samples limited the sample sizes, but these sizes were considered adequate to detect differences between groups. A significant decrease in the space occupied by over-represented MAIT clonotypes was found from baseline to mid-infection (about 0.15 to 0.10), whereas no significant post-infection difference was found. Compared with healthy controls, diagnosed volunteers had more expansion or contraction among the top five MAIT clonotypes (around 0.5 versus 0.13), a finding that suggests the repertoire is reshaped by infection.

This specimen's time point label, per the study, means: mid-infection, around enteric fever diagnosis. MAIT cells were defined as Valpha7.2+ CD161+ T cells and identified and sorted by flow cytometry. Circulating MAIT cell TCRbeta repertoires were profiled longitudinally in five or six volunteers in whom enteric fever developed after controlled oral challenge with live Salmonella Paratyphi A. MAIT cell samples were contributed by each diagnosed volunteer at pre-infection, mid-infection and post-infection timepoints. A diagnosis of enteric fever required Paratyphi A bacteremia and/or a persistent fever above 38 degrees C that lasted more than 12 hours. Infection was diagnosed in challenged volunteers between day 4 and day 7 after challenge. Between roughly 5,000 and 11,000 MAIT cells per sample were sorted directly into RNAqueous-Micro lysis buffer for RNA extraction. Lymphoprep gradient centrifugation was used to isolate peripheral blood mononuclear cells from blood samples and leukocyte cones. Sorting was done on either a BD FACSAria Fusion or a BD FACSAria III sorter.

In its sample, this clonotype was seen a few times. Its antigen remains unidentified. No base-level quality is on record; no much larger clone is a single base apart. The CDR3, from cysteine to phenylalanine, totals 16 residues. Only the CDR3 part of the read is kept: 48 bases, read in frame from the first base. Library prep was done by 5' RACE. TCRbeta was amplified in two rounds of PCR using Phusion High-Fidelity polymerase, and the primers added sample-specific barcodes. To build the TCRbeta libraries, template-switch cDNA synthesis was carried out using SMARTScribe reverse transcriptase along with a TRBC-specific primer. After barcoding, samples were pooled and then prepared using the NEBNext Ultra DNA Library Prep Kit for Illumina. Sequencing of libraries was performed on an Illumina MiSeq with the MiSeq reagent kit v2, 300 cycles. As for how the authors treated the data: Jemultiplexer demultiplexed the reads by barcode, and MiTCR with default parameters aligned the reads. VDJtools filtered out non-functional sequences; clonotypes were defined by amino acid sequence, with frequencies based on assigned sequence reads. Clonal space homeostasis binned clonotypes by frequency as over-represented (0.05-1), large, medium and small. TCRdb reworked the public reads: Q25 trimming with fastp, MiXCR clone assembly, productive beta chains retained. Every distinct CDR3 protein forms one entry, paired with its most common genes and DNA. These V and J calls are TCRdb output, not the study's own analysis. The sample yields 900 or so distinct CDR3 sequences; 20% to 25% were counted once. The top ten clonotypes cover approximately 42% of the sample.

The sample was MAIT cells from blood, taken at the middle sampling point of the challenge study. The TCR was taken from a person aged 18 to 70 who was deliberately infected with Salmonella Paratyphi A in a paratyphoid fever challenge study. The chain uses TRBV21-1 and TRBJ1-5. TRBV21-1 is a pseudogene locus. CDR3 protein: CASSKVSPEWDQPQHF. The nucleotide sequence is given as TGTGCCAGCAGCAAAGTGTCACCCGAGTGGGATCAGCCCCAGCATTTT.